Shown below are 27 T cell receptor beta chains from a single sample sequenced in a study of Ad26.COV2.S vaccination and SARS-CoV-2 variants. Indicated treatment: around 19 received Ad26.COV2.S at low or high dose, single or two shots; several received placebo; per-sample allocation not given. Day 63 following the first vaccine or placebo injection was when the samples were taken. TCRdb keeps only in-frame clones here, not all; method: immunoSEQ multiplex PCR. The table shows hundreds of thousands of clones, with about 90% occurring only once. The sequenced sample was peripheral blood, obtained in a trial of Ad26.COV2.S vaccine versus placebo. The receptor source for this set is a person aged 18-65 years who received the Ad26.COV2.S COVID-19 vaccine or a placebo.

V is TRBV4-3 and J is TRBJ1-6, with a tentative D call TRBD1 (6 bases). The V and J ends lost 3 bases and 9 bases respectively, with 15 bases between them. This CDR3 is 15 amino acids long. The germline V gene encodes CDR1 LGHNA and CDR2 YSLEER. In DNA form, the CDR3 reads TGCGCCAGCAGCCACGGACAGTTGGTCGGTTCACCCCTCCACTTT. Translating gives CASSHGQLVGSPLHF.

The chain recombines TRBV27 with TRBJ1-6; no firm D call. CDR3 length equals 15 residues. With 5 bases removed from V and 12 bases from J, the gap between germline ends came to 20 bases. Germline CDR1 MNHEY, CDR2 SMNVEV (reference sequence). The CDR3 loop reads CASSPTQTSVEPLHF. The CDR3 nucleotides read TGTGCCAGCAGTCCCACCCAAACGTCCGTCGAACCCCTCCACTTT.

The chain couples TRBV18 to TRBJ2-6; D might be TRBD1 or TRBD2, each matching 5 bases. The CDR3 covers 17 residues. The V end lost 5 bases, the J end lost 0 bases, and 14 bases lay between the germline ends. Germline V gene lookup returns CDR1 KGHSH and CDR2 LQKENI. The CDR3 nucleotides read TGTGCCAGCTCAGTACCGGGACCGAGCTCTGGGGCCAACGTCCTGACTTTC. This gives the protein CASSVPGPSSGANVLTF.

The rearrangement links TRBV5-6 to TRBJ1-6, with 10 bases that match TRBD1. Trimming took 4 bases from V and 7 from J; bases not matched to a gene: 5. The CDR3 loop spans 15 amino acids. Germline-derived CDR1 and CDR2 are SGHDT and YYEEEE. This CDR3 reads CASSRQGALNSPLHF. In DNA, the CDR3 is TGTGCCAGCAGCCGACAGGGGGCGCTGAATTCACCCCTCCACTTT.

The CDR3 sequence is CASKGERLSGELFF. In DNA form, the CDR3 reads TGTGCCAGCAAAGGAGAACGGCTCTCCGGGGAGCTGTTTTTT. This chain joins TRBV28 and TRBJ2-2; D gene ambiguous. This CDR3 comprises 14 residues. Germline-derived CDR1 and CDR2 are MDHEN and SYDVKM. V was trimmed by 7 bases and J by 6 bases, leaving 15 bases between them.

This chain joins TRBV27 and TRBJ1-1, with D uncertain. The CDR3 contains 13 residues. Looked up from germline, CDR1 is MNHEY and CDR2 is SMNVEV (reference sequence). V was cut by 0 bases and J by 7 bases, with 9 bases left in between. CDR3 DNA sequence: TGTGCCAGCAGTTTATCCGCCGACTTTGAAGCTTTCTTT. It encodes CASSLSADFEAFF.

A remark on this clone: Other DNA variants within this sample encode the same CDR3. The chain links TRBV28 to TRBJ1-2; perhaps TRBD1 as D (6 bases). V lost 2 bases and J lost 5, with 9 bases in between. This CDR3 comprises 13 residues. Germline lookup yields CDR1 MDHEN and CDR2 SYDVKM. The CDR3 bases are TGTGCCAGCAGTTTAGGGGGGCTTTATGGCTACACCTTC. Residues: CASSLGGLYGYTF.

This chain links TRBV18 with TRBJ2-6, with a weak D call TRBD1 (5 bases). Germline assignment: CDR1 KGHSH and CDR2 LQKENI. Between the trimmed V and J ends, which lost 3 bases and 4 bases, there was a span of 22 bases. This CDR3 region has 19 residues. CDR3 residues: CASSPLNVWGAAGANVLTF. CDR3 sequence (DNA): TGTGCCAGCTCACCGCTCAATGTGTGGGGCGCCGCCGGGGCCAACGTCCTGACTTTC.

This clone has only a few counts. The V call is TRBV6-2 or TRBV6-3, the J call TRBJ1-1; D is ambiguous. The CDR3 is 15 residues long. The V gene's germline CDR1 is MNHEY and CDR2 SVGEGT. The V end was cut by 4 bases, the J end by 4 bases, with 16 bases between. The DNA for the CDR3 is TGTGCCAGCAGTTGGCCGCCCCCGTTGTTCACTGAAGCTTTCTTT. Its protein product is CASSWPPPLFTEAFF.

The chain recombines TRBV6-9 with TRBJ1-4, with a weak D call TRBD1 (5 bases). In germline, CDR1 is MNHGY, CDR2 SVAAGI. V lost 6 bases and J 5 bases, leaving 16 bases between the germline ends. The CDR3 has 15 amino acids. The CDR3 region is CASRARQSPNEKLFF. The CDR3 DNA sequence: TGTGCCAGCAGGGCAAGACAGAGTCCAAATGAAAAACTGTTTTTT.

The V gene is TRBV25-1, the J gene TRBJ1-6; the match to TRBD1 covers 8 bases. From germline, CDR1 is MGHDK and CDR2 SYGVNS. This CDR3 is built from 15 residues. V gave up 4 bases and J gave up 7 bases; unmatched junction bases: 6. The CDR3 loop reads CASSGQGARNSPLHF. Written as DNA, the CDR3 is TGTGCCAGCAGTGGGCAGGGGGCGCGGAATTCACCCCTCCACTTT. The variable domain in full, completed from reference TRBV25-1 and TRBJ1-6, reads EADIYQTPRYLVIGTGKKITLECSQTMGHDKMYWYQQDPGMELHLIHYSYGVNSTEKGDLSSESTVSRIRTEHFPLTLESARPSHTSQYLCASSGQGARNSPLHFGNGTRLTVT.

This chain uses TRBV29-1 with TRBJ2-7; TRBD1 aligns across 8 bases. The CDR3 consists of 12 residues. With 6 bases clipped from V and 5 bases from J, the junction kept 6 bases outside the gene matches. CDR1 is SQVTM and CDR2 is ANQGSEA in the germline V gene. DNA for the CDR3: TGCAGCGTGGTATCAGGGGGCGACGAGCAGTACTTC. Its translation is CSVVSGGDEQYF.

A few counts support this clone. V usage is TRBV6-4 and J usage is TRBJ2-1; tentatively, D is TRBD2 (5 bases). The CDR3 spans 15 residues. Germline assignment: CDR1 MRHNA and CDR2 SNTAGT. V was trimmed by 2 bases and J by 6 bases, leaving 14 bases between them. The CDR3 loop is CASSDASGVSNEQFF. CDR3 sequence (DNA): TGTGCCAGCAGTGACGCCTCCGGGGTGAGCAATGAGCAGTTCTTC.

The CDR3 sequence is CASSFDGYEQYF. The CDR3 DNA sequence: TGTGCCAGCAGTTTTGACGGCTACGAGCAGTACTTC. The rearrangement joins TRBV28 to TRBJ2-7, with unresolved D. Trimming cost V 3 bases and J 3 bases, with 6 bases left between them. The germline V gene has CDR1 MDHEN and CDR2 SYDVKM. This CDR3 has 12 amino acids. The variable domain in full, with the rest retrieved from reference TRBV28 and TRBJ2-7, is DVKVTQSSRYLVKRTGEKVFLECVQDMDHENMFWYRQDPGLGLRLIYFSYDVKMKEKGDIPEGYSVSREKKERFSLILESASTNQTSMYLCASSFDGYEQYFGPGTRLTVT.

The chain couples TRBV5-1 to TRBJ2-2, with a possible D match to TRBD1 (6 bases). Germline values: CDR1 SGHRS, CDR2 YFSETQ. V was cut by 3 bases and J by 4 bases, with 10 bases left in between. CDR3 length: 14 amino acids. As DNA, the CDR3 is TGCGCCAGCAGCTACACAGGGTCCACCGGGGAGCTGTTTTTT. This gives the protein CASSYTGSTGELFF.

This chain links TRBV18 with TRBJ2-6; no clear D. The V gene lost 4 bases and the J gene lost 2 bases, with 9 bases spanning the gap. The CDR3 runs to 15 residues. Per germline, CDR1 KGHSH and CDR2 LQKENI. CDR3: CASSLASTGANVLTF. As DNA, the CDR3 is TGTGCCAGCTCACTCGCGTCCACTGGGGCCAACGTCCTGACTTTC.

The chain links TRBV15 to TRBJ1-4; D may be TRBD1 (5 bases). The V and J ends lost 5 bases and 0 bases respectively, with 13 bases between them. Germline V gene sequence: CDR1 LNHNV, CDR2 YYDKDF (reference sequence). This CDR3 comprises 16 residues. DNA of the CDR3: TGTGCCACCAGCCCCCCGTGGGGACCAACTAATGAAAAACTGTTTTTT. Amino acid sequence: CATSPPWGPTNEKLFF.

This chain connects TRBV11-2 to TRBJ1-2, with a weak D call TRBD1 (6 bases). CDR3 length equals 13 residues. The ends were cut back, 0 bases at V and 10 bases at J, with 12 bases in the middle. CDR1 and CDR2 (germline): SGHAT, FQNNGV. The CDR3 is CASSLESGGAYTF. CDR3 DNA sequence: TGTGCCAGCAGCTTAGAGTCTGGGGGCGCCTACACCTTC.

This chain uses TRBV27 with TRBJ2-7; the D gene is possibly TRBD2 (5 bases). Germline loops: CDR1 MNHEY, CDR2 SMNVEV (reference sequence). V lost 5 bases to trimming and J lost 3 bases, with 17 bases between them. The CDR3 length is 15 residues. This CDR3 reads CASSRHTPGVYEQYF. The CDR3 DNA reads as TGTGCCAGCAGTAGACATACCCCCGGGGTCTACGAGCAGTACTTC.

This clone has just one count. The V gene is TRBV3-1 (or the pseudogene TRBV3-2), the J gene TRBJ2-3, with TRBD2 identical over 7 bases. Germline lookup yields CDR1 LGHDT and CDR2 YNNKEL (reference sequence). The V segment lost 1 base and the J segment 2 bases; nucleotides outside the gene matches: 6. The CDR3 loop spans 16 amino acids. CDR3 in amino acids: CASSQANSGATDTQYF. DNA of the CDR3: TGTGCCAGCAGCCAAGCGAACAGCGGGGCCACAGATACGCAGTATTTT.

In the case of this clone: One end of the junction is discordant with germline, which a read error may explain. The chain carries TRBV24-1 and TRBJ2-1; D possibly matches TRBD1 or TRBD2 (5 bases each). CDR3 length: 18 residues. CDR1 and CDR2 (germline): KGHDR, SFDVKD. This CDR3 is CATSDQPTGLEIYNEQFF. CDR3 sequence (DNA): TGTGCCACGAGTGATCAACCAACGGGGCTAGAAATATACAATGAGCAGTTCTTC.

V is TRBV23-1 and J is TRBJ1-1, with TRBD1 matching over 8 bases. TRBV23-1 falls under the ORF class, with uncertain function. The CDR3 extends over 17 amino acids. Germline trimming cut 0 bases from V and 5 bases from J; bases unmatched to any gene: 11. The CDR3 sequence is CASSQSETGVDWTEAFF. The CDR3 DNA reads as TGCGCCAGCAGTCAATCGGAGACAGGGGTAGATTGGACTGAAGCTTTCTTT.

In regard to this clone: This same CDR3 is encoded by further DNA sequences in the sample. The rearrangement uses TRBV7-9 and TRBJ1-4; D unresolved. Trimming left V 3 bases short and J 5 bases short, with 10 bases between. There are 14 residues in the CDR3. Germline CDR1 and CDR2: SEHNR and FQNEAQ (reference sequence). CDR3 protein: CASSLGTGNEKLFF. The CDR3 DNA sequence: TGTGCCAGCAGCTTGGGAACGGGGAATGAAAAACTGTTTTTT.

The chain joins TRBV2 to TRBJ1-5; no definite D call. Trimming took 7 bases from V and 0 from J, leaving 10 bases between them. Per germline, CDR1 SNHLY and CDR2 FYNNEI. The CDR3 covers 14 residues. The CDR3 sequence: CASTLSNSNQPQHF. CDR3 in DNA: TGTGCCAGCACCCTCAGCAATAGCAATCAGCCCCAGCATTTT.

V usage is TRBV3-1 (or the pseudogene TRBV3-2) and J usage is TRBJ2-1, with D perhaps matching TRBD1 or TRBD2 (5 bases each). In germline, CDR1 is LGHDT, CDR2 YNNKEL (reference sequence). V was trimmed by 1 base and J by 9 bases, leaving 22 bases between them. This CDR3 is built from 17 residues. The CDR3 bases are TGTGCCAGCAGCCAAGGGGACCTGCCTAGCATGTATTTTGAGCAGTTCTTC. This codes for CASSQGDLPSMYFEQFF.

This clone came up once. This chain joins TRBV7-9 and TRBJ1-2; D remains ambiguous. Germline V gene lookup returns CDR1 SEHNR and CDR2 FQNEAQ (reference sequence). The ends were cut back, 7 bases at V and 0 bases at J, with 24 bases in the middle. CDR3 length: 18 residues. The CDR3: CASTFSPTRESPNYGYTF. CDR3 sequence (DNA): TGTGCCAGCACCTTTAGCCCGACACGGGAATCTCCTAACTATGGCTACACCTTC. The full variable domain, in which reference TRBV7-9 and TRBJ1-2 provide the parts outside the CDR3, is DTGVSQNPRHKITKRGQNVTFRCDPISEHNRLYWYRQTLGQGPEFLTYFQNEAQLEKSRLLSDRFSAERPKGSFSTLEIQRTEQGDSAMYLCASTFSPTRESPNYGYTFGSGTRLTVV.

The chain recombines TRBV28 with TRBJ1-2, with 7 bases aligning to TRBD1. Trimming at V came to 5 bases and at J to 5 bases, leaving 11 bases not matched to a gene. Germline V gives CDR1 MDHEN, CDR2 SYDVKM. This CDR3 is 15 amino acids long. DNA for the CDR3: TGTGCCAGCAGTCCGACGACAGGGCCTACTTATGGCTACACCTTC. Residues: CASSPTTGPTYGYTF.